This T cell receptor beta chain came from a study of OX40 agonist ivuxolimab in advanced cancers. The overall study: Clinicians treated patients with ivuxolimab, an agonistic anti-OX40 (CD134) antibody.

The method was immunoSEQ multiplex PCR; TCRdb's version includes in-frame clones alone and lacks a portion of them. The sample has tens of thousands of clones, over 75% seen once; the top ten hold approximately 3.2%. This TCR derives from an adult with an advanced solid tumor such as melanoma, head and neck, liver or kidney cancer. This specimen was CD4+ or CD8+ T cells sorted from blood, taken in a trial of the OX40 agonist ivuxolimab.

The CDR3 DNA sequence: TGTGCCAGCAGCTTACAAGGCCCTGGGGGCCTGAGTAATGAGCAGTTCTTC. Translated: CASSLQGPGGLSNEQFF. The rearrangement links TRBV7-3 to TRBJ2-1; D possibly corresponds to TRBD1 (6 bases). This CDR3 comprises 17 residues. V was clipped by 2 bases and J by 7 bases, with 21 bases between them. Germline V gene data show CDR1 as SGHTA and CDR2 as FQGTGA.